This record looks at one T cell receptor (beta chain) sequence and its context. The data were taken from a study of blood T cell repertoires in COVID-19. At the level of the study: Specimens from acute and convalescent COVID-19 originated in the United States, Italy and Spain. T cells, B-cell-depleted T cells, or PBMCs provided the cDNA or gDNA that served as material.

Under the authors' procedure: Researchers report that nucleated cell counts were estimated from reference gene primer amplification. This table comes from immunoSEQ multiplex PCR, and its TCRdb copy is limited to in-frame clones, with some not included. V and J calls and clone size come straight from that table; D and trimming were deduced from the DNA. Of about 160,000 clones in the sample, about three quarters were seen once. Trimming pared 3 bases from V and 3 bases from J, leaving 8 bases between. The CDR3 loop spans 13 amino acids. The germline gives CDR1 GTSNPN, CDR2 SVGIG (reference sequence).

This TCR was recovered from a man between 60 and 70 years old with acute or convalescent COVID-19. Sequencing was done on a sample of peripheral blood. The gene calls are TRBV30 and TRBJ2-2; D might be TRBD1 (6 bases). CDR3 protein: CAWRAGDTGELFF. In DNA form, the CDR3 reads TGTGCCTGGAGGGCAGGGGACACCGGGGAGCTGTTTTTT.